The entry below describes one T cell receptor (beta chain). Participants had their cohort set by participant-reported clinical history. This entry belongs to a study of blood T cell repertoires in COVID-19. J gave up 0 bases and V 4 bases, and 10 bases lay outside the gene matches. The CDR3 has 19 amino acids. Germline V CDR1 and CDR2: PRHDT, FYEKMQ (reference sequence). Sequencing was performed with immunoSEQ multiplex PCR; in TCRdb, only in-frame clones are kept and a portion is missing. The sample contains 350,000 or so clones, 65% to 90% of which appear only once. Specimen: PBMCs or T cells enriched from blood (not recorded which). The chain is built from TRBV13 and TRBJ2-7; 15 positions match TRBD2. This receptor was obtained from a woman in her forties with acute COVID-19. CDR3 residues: CASSSGAGTSGRSSYEQYF. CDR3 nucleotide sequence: TGTGCCAGCAGCTCCGGGGCCGGGACTAGCGGGAGGTCCTCCTACGAGCAGTACTTC.